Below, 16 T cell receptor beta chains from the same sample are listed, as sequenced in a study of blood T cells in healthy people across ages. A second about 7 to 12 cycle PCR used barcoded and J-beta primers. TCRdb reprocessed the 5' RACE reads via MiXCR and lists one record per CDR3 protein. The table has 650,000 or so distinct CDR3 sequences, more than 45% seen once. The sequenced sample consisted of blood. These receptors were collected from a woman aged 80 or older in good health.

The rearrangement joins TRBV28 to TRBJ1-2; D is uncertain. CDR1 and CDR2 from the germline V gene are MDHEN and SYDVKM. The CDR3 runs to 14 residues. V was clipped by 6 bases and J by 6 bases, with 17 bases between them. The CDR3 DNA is TGTGCCAGCAGCCCCGCGGAAATATCTGATGGCTACACCTTC. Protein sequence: CASSPAEISDGYTF.

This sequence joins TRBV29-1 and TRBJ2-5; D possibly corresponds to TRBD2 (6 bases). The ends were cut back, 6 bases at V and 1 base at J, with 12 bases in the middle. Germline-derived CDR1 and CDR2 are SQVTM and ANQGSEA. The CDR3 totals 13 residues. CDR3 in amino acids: CSVGGPLQETQYF. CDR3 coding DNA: TGCAGCGTGGGGGGACCGCTCCAAGAGACCCAGTACTTC.

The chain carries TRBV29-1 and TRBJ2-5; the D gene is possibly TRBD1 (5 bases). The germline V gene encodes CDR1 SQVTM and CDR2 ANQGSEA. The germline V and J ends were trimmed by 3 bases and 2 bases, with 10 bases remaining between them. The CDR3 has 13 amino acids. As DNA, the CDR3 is TGCAGCGTTGATATGACAGCGCAAGAGACCCAGTACTTC. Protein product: CSVDMTAQETQYF.

Written as DNA, the CDR3 is TGCAGTGCAAAGGCACATGGCGGGAGCTACGAGCAGTACTTC. Its protein product is CSAKAHGGSYEQYF. This sequence joins TRBV20-1 and TRBJ2-7; 7 positions agree with TRBD2. The CDR3 has 14 amino acids. Germline V gene sequence: CDR1 DFQATT, CDR2 SNEGSKA (reference sequence). Trimming removed 6 bases from V and 3 bases from J; junction bases left unmatched: 11.

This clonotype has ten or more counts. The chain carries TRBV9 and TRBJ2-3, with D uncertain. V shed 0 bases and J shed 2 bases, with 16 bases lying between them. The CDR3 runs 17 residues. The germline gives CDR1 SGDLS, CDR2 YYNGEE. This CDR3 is CASSVGAMSYSTDTQYF. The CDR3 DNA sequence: TGTGCCAGCAGCGTAGGTGCGATGAGTTACTCCACAGATACGCAGTATTTT.

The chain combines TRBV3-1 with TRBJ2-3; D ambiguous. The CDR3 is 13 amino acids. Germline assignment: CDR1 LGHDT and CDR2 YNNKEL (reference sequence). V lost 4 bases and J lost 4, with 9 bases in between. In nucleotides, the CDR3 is TGTGCCAGCAGCCCCAAGCATTCAGATACGCAGTATTTT. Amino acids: CASSPKHSDTQYF.

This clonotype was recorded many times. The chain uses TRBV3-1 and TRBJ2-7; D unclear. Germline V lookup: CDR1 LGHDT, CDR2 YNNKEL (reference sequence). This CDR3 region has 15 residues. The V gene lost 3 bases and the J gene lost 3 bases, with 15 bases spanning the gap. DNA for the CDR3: TGTGCCAGCAGCCAGGGTAGACAAACGTACTACGAGCAGTACTTC. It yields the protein CASSQGRQTYYEQYF.

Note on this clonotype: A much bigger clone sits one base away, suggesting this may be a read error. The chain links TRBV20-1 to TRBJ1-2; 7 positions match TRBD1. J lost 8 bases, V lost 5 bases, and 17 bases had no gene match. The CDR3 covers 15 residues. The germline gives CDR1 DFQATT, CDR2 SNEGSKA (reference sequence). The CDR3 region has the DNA TGCAGTGCTGTGCGTCCGGCCAGGGGGTCCCGGGGCTACACCTTC. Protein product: CSAVRPARGSRGYTF.

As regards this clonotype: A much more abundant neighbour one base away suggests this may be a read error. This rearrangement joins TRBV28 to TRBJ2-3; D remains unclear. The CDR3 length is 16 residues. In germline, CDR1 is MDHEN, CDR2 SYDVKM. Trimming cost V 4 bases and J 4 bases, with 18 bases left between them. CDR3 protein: CASSSPAWASPDTQYF. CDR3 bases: TGTGCCAGCAGTTCCCCCGCGTGGGCCAGTCCAGATACGCAGTATTTT. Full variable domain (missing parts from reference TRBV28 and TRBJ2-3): DVKVTQSSRYLVKRTGEKVFLECVQDMDHENMFWYRQDPGLGLRLIYFSYDVKMKEKGDIPEGYSVSREKKERFSLILESASTNQTSMYLCASSSPAWASPDTQYFGPGTRLTVL.

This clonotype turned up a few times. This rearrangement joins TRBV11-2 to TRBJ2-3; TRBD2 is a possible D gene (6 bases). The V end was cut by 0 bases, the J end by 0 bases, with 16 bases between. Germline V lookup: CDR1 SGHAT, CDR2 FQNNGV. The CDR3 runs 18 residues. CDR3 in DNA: TGTGCCAGCAGCTTAGAGTCGGGACTCTACTCTAGCACAGATACGCAGTATTTT. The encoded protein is CASSLESGLYSSTDTQYF.

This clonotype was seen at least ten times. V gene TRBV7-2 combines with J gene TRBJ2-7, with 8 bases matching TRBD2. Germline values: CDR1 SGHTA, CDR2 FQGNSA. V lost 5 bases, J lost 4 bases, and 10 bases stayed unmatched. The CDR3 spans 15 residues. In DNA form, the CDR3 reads TGTGCCAGCAGCACCCCTAGCGGGTCAATATACGAGCAGTACTTC. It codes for CASSTPSGSIYEQYF.

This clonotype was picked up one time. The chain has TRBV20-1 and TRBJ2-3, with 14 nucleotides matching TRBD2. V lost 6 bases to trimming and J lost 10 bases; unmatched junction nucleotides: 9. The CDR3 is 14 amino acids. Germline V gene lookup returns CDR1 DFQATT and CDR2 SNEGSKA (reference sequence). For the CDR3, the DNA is TGCAGTGCCCCCGGGACTAGCGGGAGTAGAGCGCAGTATTTT. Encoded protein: CSAPGTSGSRAQYF.

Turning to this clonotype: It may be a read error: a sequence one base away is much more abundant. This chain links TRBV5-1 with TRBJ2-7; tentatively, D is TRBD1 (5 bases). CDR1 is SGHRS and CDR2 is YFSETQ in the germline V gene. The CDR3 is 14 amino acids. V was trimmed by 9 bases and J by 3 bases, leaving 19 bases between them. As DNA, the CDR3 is TGCGCCATCGTCCCTACCGGACAAAGCTACGAGCAGTACTTC. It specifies CAIVPTGQSYEQYF.

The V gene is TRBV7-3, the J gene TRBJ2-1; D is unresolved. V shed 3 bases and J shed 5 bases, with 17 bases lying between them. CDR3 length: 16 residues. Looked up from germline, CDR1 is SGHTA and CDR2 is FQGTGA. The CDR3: CASSFPPNSLNNEQFF. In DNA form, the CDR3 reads TGTGCCAGCAGCTTTCCGCCGAACTCCCTGAACAATGAGCAGTTCTTC.

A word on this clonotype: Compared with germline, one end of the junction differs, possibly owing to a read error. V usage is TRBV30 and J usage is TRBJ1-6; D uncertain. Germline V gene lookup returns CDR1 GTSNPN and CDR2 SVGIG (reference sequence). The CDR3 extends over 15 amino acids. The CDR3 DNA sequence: TGTGCCCGGAGTGTTAGTGGCTCCTATAATTCACCCCTCCACTTT. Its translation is CARSVSGSYNSPLHF.

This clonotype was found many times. Here the CDR3 DNA reads TGCGCCAGCAGCCCCGGTGGTACACAAGAGACCCAGTACTTC. Residues: CASSPGGTQETQYF. The V call is TRBV5-1, the J call TRBJ2-5; D ambiguous. Looked up from germline, CDR1 is SGHRS and CDR2 is YFSETQ. With 4 bases removed from V and 2 bases from J, the gap between germline ends came to 12 bases. CDR3 length equals 14 residues.